In its sample, the clone carrying this T cell receptor (beta chain) was seen once. This sample stems from a study of tumor T cells in aggressive B-cell lymphoma. Produced via immunoSEQ multiplex PCR; TCRdb's table is partial and in-frame only. This table holds about 850 clones, about 77% found once. The CDR3 length is 16 residues. V lost 0 bases and J lost 3, with 11 bases in between. CDR1 LGHNA and CDR2 YNFKEQ come from the germline V gene. The V and J genes are TRBV4-2 and TRBJ2-2; maybe TRBD1 (5 bases). The sequenced sample was tumor tissue. The TCR originated in an adult with diffuse large B cell lymphoma. The CDR3 region has the DNA TGTGCCAGCAGCCAAGATAAGGGGATTTACACCGGGGAGCTGTTTTTT. The encoded protein is CASSQDKGIYTGELFF.